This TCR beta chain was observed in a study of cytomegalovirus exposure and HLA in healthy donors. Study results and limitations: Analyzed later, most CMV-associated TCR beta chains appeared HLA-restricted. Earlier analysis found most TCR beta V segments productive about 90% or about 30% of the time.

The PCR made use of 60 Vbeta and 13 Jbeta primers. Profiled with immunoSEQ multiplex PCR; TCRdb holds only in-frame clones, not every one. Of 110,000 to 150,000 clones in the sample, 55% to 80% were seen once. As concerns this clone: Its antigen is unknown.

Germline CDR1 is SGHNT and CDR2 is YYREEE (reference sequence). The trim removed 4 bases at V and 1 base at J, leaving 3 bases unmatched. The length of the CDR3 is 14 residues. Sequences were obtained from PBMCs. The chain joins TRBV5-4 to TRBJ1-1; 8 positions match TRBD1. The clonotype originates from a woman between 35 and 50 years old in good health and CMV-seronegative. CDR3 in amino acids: CASSEGQANTEAFF. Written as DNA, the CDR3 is TGTGCCAGCAGCGAGGGACAGGCGAACACTGAAGCTTTCTTT.